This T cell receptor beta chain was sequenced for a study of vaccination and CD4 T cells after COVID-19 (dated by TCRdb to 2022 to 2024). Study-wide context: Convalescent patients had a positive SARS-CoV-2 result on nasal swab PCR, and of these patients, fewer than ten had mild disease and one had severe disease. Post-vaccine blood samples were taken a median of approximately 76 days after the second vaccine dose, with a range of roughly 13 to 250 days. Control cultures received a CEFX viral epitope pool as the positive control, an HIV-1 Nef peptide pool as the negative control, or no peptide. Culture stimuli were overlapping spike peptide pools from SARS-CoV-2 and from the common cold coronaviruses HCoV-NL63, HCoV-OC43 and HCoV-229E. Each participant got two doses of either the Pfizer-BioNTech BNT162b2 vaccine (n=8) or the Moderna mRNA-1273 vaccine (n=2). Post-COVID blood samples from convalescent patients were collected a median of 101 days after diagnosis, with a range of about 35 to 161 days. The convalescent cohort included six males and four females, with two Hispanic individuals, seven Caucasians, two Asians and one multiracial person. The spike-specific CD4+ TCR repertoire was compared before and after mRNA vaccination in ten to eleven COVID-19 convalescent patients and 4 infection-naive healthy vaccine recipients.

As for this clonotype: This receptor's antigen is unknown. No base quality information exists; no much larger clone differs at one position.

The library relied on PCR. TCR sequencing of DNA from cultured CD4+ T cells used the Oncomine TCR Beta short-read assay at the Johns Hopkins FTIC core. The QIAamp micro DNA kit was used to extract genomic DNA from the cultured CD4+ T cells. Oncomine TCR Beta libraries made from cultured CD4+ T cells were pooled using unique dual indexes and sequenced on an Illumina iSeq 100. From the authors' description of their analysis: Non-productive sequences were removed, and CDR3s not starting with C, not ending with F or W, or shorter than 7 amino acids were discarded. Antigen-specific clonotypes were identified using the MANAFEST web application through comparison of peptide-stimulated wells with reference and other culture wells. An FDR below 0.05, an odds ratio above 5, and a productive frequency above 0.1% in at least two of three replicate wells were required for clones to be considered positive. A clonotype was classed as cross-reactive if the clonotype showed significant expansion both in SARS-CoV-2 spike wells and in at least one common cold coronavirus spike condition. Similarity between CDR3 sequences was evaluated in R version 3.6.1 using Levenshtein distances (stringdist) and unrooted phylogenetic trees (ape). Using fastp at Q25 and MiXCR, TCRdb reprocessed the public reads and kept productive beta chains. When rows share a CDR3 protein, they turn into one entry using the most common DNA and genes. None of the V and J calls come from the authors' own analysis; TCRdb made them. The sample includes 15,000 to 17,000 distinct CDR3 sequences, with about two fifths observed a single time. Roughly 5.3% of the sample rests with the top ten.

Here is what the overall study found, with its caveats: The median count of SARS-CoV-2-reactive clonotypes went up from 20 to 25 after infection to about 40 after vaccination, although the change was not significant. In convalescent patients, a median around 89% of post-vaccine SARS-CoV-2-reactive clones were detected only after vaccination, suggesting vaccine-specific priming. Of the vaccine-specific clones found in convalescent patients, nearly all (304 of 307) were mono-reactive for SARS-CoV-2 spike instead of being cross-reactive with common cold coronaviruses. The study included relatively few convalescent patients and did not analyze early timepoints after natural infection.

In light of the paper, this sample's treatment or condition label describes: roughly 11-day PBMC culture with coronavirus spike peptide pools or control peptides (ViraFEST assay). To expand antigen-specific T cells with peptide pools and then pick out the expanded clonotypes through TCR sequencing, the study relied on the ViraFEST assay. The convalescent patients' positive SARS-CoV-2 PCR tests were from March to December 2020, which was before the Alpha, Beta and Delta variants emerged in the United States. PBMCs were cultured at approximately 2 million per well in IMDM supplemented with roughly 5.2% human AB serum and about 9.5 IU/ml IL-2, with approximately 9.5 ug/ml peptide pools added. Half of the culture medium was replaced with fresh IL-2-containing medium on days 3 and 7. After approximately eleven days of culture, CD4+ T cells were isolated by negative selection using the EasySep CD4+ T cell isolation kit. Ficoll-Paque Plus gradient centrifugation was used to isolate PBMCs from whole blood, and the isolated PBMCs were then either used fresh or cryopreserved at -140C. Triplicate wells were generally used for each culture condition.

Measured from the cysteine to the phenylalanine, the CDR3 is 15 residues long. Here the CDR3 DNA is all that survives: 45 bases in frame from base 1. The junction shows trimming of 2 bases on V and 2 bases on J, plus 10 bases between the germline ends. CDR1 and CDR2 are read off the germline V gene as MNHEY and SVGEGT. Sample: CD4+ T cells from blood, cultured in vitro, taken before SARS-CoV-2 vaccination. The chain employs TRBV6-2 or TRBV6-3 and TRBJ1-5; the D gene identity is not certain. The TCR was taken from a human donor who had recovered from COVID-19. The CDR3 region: CASSYVDPGNQPQHF. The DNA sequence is TGTGCCAGCAGTTACGTGGACCCGGGCAATCAGCCCCAGCATTTT.